The sequence of this T cell receptor (beta chain) was determined in a study of blood T cell repertoires in COVID-19. About the research overall: Both acute and convalescent COVID-19 samples were obtained from the United States, Italy and Spain. T cells, B-cell-depleted T cells, or PBMCs supplied cDNA or gDNA.

Only one count was recorded for this clone. Germline lookup yields CDR1 MGHRA and CDR2 YSYEKL. V lost 0 bases to trimming and J lost 14 bases; unmatched junction nucleotides: 2. The CDR3 loop spans 11 amino acids. Authors' data handling: For nucleated cells, counts were estimated from reference gene primer amplification. TCRdb keeps only in-frame clones here, not all; method: immunoSEQ multiplex PCR. D and trimming were read from the DNA, whereas the V and J calls and clone size are those reported in that table. The profile covers roughly 190,000 clones, with more than 75% appearing a single time and around 6% taken by the ten largest.

The clonotype comes from a man in his forties with active or convalescent COVID-19. Sequencing was carried out using peripheral blood. This sequence joins TRBV4-1 and TRBJ2-3, with TRBD1 identical over 7 bases. The CDR3 nucleotides read TGCGCCAGCAGCCAAGATCGGGACAGGTATTTT. It is translated as CASSQDRDRYF.